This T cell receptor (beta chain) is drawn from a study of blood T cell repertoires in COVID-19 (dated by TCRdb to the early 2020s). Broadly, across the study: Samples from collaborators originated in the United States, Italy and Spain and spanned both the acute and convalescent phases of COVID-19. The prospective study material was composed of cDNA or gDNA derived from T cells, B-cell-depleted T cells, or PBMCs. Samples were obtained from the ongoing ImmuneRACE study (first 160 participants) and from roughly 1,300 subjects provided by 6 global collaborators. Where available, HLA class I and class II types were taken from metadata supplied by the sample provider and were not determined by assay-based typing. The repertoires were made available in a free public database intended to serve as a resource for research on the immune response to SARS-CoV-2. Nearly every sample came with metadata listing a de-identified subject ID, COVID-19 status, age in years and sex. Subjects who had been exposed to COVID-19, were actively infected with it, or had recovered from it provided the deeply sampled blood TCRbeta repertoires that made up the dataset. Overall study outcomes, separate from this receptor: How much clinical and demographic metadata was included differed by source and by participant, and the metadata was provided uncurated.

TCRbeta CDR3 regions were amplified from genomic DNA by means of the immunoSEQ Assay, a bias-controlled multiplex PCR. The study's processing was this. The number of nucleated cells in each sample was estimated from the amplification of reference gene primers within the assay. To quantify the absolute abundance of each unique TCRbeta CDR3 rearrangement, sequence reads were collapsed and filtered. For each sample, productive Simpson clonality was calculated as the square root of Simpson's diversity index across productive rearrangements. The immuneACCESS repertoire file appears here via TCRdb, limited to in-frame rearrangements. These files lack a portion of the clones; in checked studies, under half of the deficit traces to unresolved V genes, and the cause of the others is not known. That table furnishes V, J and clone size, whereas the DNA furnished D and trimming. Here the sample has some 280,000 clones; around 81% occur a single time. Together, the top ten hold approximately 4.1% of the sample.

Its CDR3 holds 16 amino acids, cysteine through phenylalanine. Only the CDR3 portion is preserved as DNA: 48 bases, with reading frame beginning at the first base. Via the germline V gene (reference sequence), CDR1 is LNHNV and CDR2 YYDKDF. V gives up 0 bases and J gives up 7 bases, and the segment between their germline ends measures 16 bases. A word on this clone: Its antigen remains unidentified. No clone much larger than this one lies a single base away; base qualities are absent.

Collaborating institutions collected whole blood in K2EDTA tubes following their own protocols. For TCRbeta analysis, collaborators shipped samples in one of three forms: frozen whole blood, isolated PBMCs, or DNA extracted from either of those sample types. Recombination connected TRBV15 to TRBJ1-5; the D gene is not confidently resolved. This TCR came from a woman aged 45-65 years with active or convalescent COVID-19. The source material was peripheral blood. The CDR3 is CATSRDPGGSIQPQHF. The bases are TGTGCCACCAGCAGAGATCCCGGTGGTTCGATCCAGCCCCAGCATTTT.